Listed here is a single TCR beta chain. This clone was recorded once. Its antigen has not been determined. Base qualities are not recorded, but no much larger clone differs from it by a single base. The cohort consisted of some 670 healthy bone marrow donors. At the time of sampling, every cohort member was nominally healthy, though immune exposures that went unrecorded were likely present. The donor tested CMV seronegative and was one of the 352 seronegative cohort members. Every donor gave a peripheral blood sample, and the peripheral blood mononuclear cells from that sample were used for TCR beta sequencing. Genomic DNA extraction from the blood cell samples was performed with the Qiagen DNeasy Blood Extraction Kit. The CDR1 and CDR2 encoded by the germline V gene are LGHNA and YSLEER. From V the trimming removes 1 base and from J it removes 2 bases, while the gene matches leave 4 bases of the junction unaccounted for. Its CDR3 holds 15 amino acids, cysteine through phenylalanine. Only the CDR3 part of the read is kept: 45 bases, read in frame from the first base.

Libraries were made using the immunoSEQ multiplex PCR assay. For the multiplex PCR, a mixture combining 60 forward primers for TCR Vbeta segments and 13 reverse primers for TCR Jbeta segments was used. The CDR3 region of rearranged TCR beta genes was amplified from genomic DNA with a multiplex PCR assay. Amplified TCR beta libraries were sequenced as 87-base-pair reads on the Illumina HiSeq System. The authors' analysis ran thus. In a later analysis, 77 million or so unique TCR beta chains were counted across the 650 to 750 repertoires, and roughly 10 million of these chains were shared by at least two donors. Raw reads were error-corrected and collapsed into unique sequences by a nearest-neighbor algorithm in which closely related sequences were merged to remove PCR and sequencing errors. To assign V, D and J gene segments, CDR3 sequences were aligned to IMGT reference sequences. For a sequence to be retained, a match of at least six nucleotides to both a V gene segment and a J gene segment was required. Rearrangements were called productive when the CDR3 lacked stop codons and stayed in frame with V and J; all others were non-productive. CDR3 was defined by IMGT convention, running from the second conserved V-encoded cysteine to the conserved J-encoded phenylalanine. Sequences without an unambiguous match to a single V gene segment were excluded from the earlier analysis of 450 to 650 of the donors. In an earlier analysis of approximately 590 of the donors, V segments were called functional above 56.7% productive rearrangements and were called segregating when the between-donor standard deviation exceeded 5%. To diagnose cytomegalovirus status from the catalog of TCR beta chain sequences, a statistical classification framework was built. In a later analysis, V and J genes were assigned by comparing TCR nucleotide sequences against IMGT/GENE-DB human TR gene sequences. In a later analysis, CDR3 sequences and most-parsimonious VDJ recombination scenarios were assigned using the TCRdist pipeline. In a later analysis, each TCR beta chain was defined by its CDR3 amino acid sequence together with its V-gene family, and reads without a unique V-gene family were excluded. As a way to deal with suspected cross-contamination and a sequencing artifact, a later analysis dropped approximately 570 nucleotide sequences that were highly shared and had low generation probability. In a later analysis, a clonal expansion index for each public chain was calculated from normalized within-repertoire ranks of inferred template counts. In a later analysis, generation probabilities were computed using a VDJ recombination model fitted to out-of-frame rearrangements, and the results were checked against IGoR. A later analysis scored TCR-TCR, TCR-HLA and TCR-CMV co-occurrence with hypergeometric tests, applying a repertoire-size bias correction to TCR pairs. False discovery rates were estimated in a later analysis by permuting HLA or CMV assignments 20 times. In a later analysis, co-occurring TCRs were grouped with DBSCAN, and TCRdist sequence similarity was added when clustering was performed within HLA-allele-positive subsets. Repertoires with fewer than 30,000 or more than 120,000 public chains, plus five repertoires with anomalous nucleotide sharing, were excluded from co-occurrence clustering. Drawn from immuneACCESS, this table holds only the in-frame rearrangements with V and J called that TCRdb kept. Clones are partly lost; checked studies trace under half to an unresolved V gene and leave the rest unexplained. D and trimming come from the DNA, and the V and J calls and clone size come from that table. The sample table contains 160,000 or so clones; only one count was recorded for about 68% of them. The leading ten clones occupy over 2.5% of the sample.

This specimen comes from a study of cytomegalovirus exposure and HLA in healthy donors (dated by TCRdb to 2017 to 2019). In terms of the full investigation: In an earlier analysis of some 610 of the donors, around 300 Gb of sequence data and 95 million to 130 million unique TCR beta sequences from 180 million or so T cells were reported. An early release covering roughly 600 HLA-typed donors comprised about 290 gigabases of sequencing data and roughly 85 million unique TCR sequences. The genetic ancestry cluster associated with self-reported Caucasian donors included about 81% of the roughly 390 genotyped donors. The aim of the study was to test whether cataloging public T cell receptors could identify signatures of past pathogen exposure. The study used immunosequencing to profile the T cell repertoires of 666 subjects and linked those repertoires to cytomegalovirus serostatus. Besides the first cohort of more than 650 subjects, a separate validation cohort made up of around 120 different subjects was used. High-throughput TCR immunosequencing, statistical association of individual TCRs with disease status, and machine learning were combined to predict cytomegalovirus infection status. In a later analysis, previously published TCR beta repertoires from about 670 donors were re-analyzed and high-resolution HLA genotyping was added so that TCR occurrence patterns could be studied. The later analysis used no new phenotypic data to find candidate immune exposures, relying instead on TCR beta sequences and their occurrence across donors. An earlier analysis of approximately 580 of the donors used high-throughput TCR beta sequencing to judge whether each TCR beta V gene segment behaved as functional or pseudogenic. Donor age, sex, ethnicity and CMV serostatus were compiled alongside the repertoire data. In a later genetic analysis, genome-wide SNP genotypes for about 55% of the roughly 700 donors were used, and that subset was treated as a discovery cohort. Every discovery cohort repertoire had been produced on one sequencing platform. HLA typing covered class I and class II loci at four-digit resolution. Typing coverage differed by locus: A, B, C, DRB1 and DQB1 were typed in about 620-630 donors, DQA1 in roughly 510, DPA1 in around 600, and DPB1 in around 490. Roughly five DR-DQ haplotypes were handled as single units for association and clustering, since linkage in the cohort was strong. Among 398 genotyped donors of the cohort, an average of approximately 240,000 unique TCR beta nucleotide sequences were sequenced per donor, about a sixth of them non-productive.

Beyond this particular receptor, the publication reports: A few of the identified cytomegalovirus-associated TCR beta chains were confirmed in vitro to be specific for cytomegalovirus antigens. A further reported finding was that TCR beta sequences accurately predicted the HLA-A and HLA-B alleles for most subjects in the first cohort. According to a later genetic analysis, donors in an Asian-associated ancestry cluster had fewer N-insertions in productive TCRs than the approximately 690-donor mean. HLA typing was unavailable for some donors at each locus, so association tests used only the typed subset. The study listed around 160 TCR beta chains as associated with cytomegalovirus. Assigning TCR associations to individual alleles was difficult when HLA alleles, especially DR and DQ, strongly co-occurred. A later analysis found that HLA-associated TCR beta chains were more clonally expanded and had lower generation probabilities than equally common non-associated chains. Most TCR sequences were observed very rarely across donors, whereas some public TCRs were present in many individuals. The sequencing pipeline was judged likely to have produced a cluster of highly shared sequence variants as a technical artifact. The classifier was reported to diagnose cytomegalovirus status with high specificity and sensitivity in both the original and validation cohorts. At a false discovery rate of 0.05, a later analysis linked about 16,000 TCR beta sequences to specific HLA alleles. Several of the top co-occurrence clusters appeared to be linked to parvovirus B19, influenza, CMV and Epstein-Barr virus, according to a later analysis. Over 15 rarely observed V segments, including chromosome 9 orphons, were excluded from the earlier analysis of a few hundred of the donors because counts were too low. In an earlier analysis of around 500 of the donors, most TCR beta V segments appeared in productive rearrangements about 90% or about 30% of the time, broadly matching IMGT annotations. In this cohort, only TCR beta chains were sequenced, and detectable features were limited by the absence of alpha or paired-chain data. It was suggested by the authors that the approach could potentially be generalized to other disease states and immunological phenotypes. An association between a missense DCLRE1C variant and V-gene and J-gene trimming of TCR beta chains was found in a later genetic analysis and replicated in an independent cohort. A later analysis found that TCR association rates varied across HLA loci, with DRB1 alleles showing the most associated TCRs and HLA-C alleles the fewest. Sequencing depth was assumed to be roughly uniform across donors in the presence/absence analyses, though that assumption may not hold. Linkage disequilibrium might explain the correlated functional status among segregating V segments, but an unknown experimental factor could not be excluded. Some IMGT-functional V segments, including TRBV6-2 and TRBV6-3, could not be told apart with the 87-base-pair reads, so those segments were excluded. For the cohort, immune exposure information was limited to CMV serostatus. According to a later analysis, most CMV-associated TCR beta chains appeared to be HLA-restricted, and the HLA associations seemed to be driven largely by CMV exposure.

The sample was PBMCs. The clonotype was recovered from a female donor in good health and CMV-seronegative. The chain is assembled from TRBV4-3 and TRBJ1-2; a stretch of 7 junction bases matches TRBD1. The nucleotides are TGCGCCAGCAGCCAAGTTAGGGGGCTGAACTATGGCTACACCTTC. This sequence encodes CASSQVRGLNYGYTF.